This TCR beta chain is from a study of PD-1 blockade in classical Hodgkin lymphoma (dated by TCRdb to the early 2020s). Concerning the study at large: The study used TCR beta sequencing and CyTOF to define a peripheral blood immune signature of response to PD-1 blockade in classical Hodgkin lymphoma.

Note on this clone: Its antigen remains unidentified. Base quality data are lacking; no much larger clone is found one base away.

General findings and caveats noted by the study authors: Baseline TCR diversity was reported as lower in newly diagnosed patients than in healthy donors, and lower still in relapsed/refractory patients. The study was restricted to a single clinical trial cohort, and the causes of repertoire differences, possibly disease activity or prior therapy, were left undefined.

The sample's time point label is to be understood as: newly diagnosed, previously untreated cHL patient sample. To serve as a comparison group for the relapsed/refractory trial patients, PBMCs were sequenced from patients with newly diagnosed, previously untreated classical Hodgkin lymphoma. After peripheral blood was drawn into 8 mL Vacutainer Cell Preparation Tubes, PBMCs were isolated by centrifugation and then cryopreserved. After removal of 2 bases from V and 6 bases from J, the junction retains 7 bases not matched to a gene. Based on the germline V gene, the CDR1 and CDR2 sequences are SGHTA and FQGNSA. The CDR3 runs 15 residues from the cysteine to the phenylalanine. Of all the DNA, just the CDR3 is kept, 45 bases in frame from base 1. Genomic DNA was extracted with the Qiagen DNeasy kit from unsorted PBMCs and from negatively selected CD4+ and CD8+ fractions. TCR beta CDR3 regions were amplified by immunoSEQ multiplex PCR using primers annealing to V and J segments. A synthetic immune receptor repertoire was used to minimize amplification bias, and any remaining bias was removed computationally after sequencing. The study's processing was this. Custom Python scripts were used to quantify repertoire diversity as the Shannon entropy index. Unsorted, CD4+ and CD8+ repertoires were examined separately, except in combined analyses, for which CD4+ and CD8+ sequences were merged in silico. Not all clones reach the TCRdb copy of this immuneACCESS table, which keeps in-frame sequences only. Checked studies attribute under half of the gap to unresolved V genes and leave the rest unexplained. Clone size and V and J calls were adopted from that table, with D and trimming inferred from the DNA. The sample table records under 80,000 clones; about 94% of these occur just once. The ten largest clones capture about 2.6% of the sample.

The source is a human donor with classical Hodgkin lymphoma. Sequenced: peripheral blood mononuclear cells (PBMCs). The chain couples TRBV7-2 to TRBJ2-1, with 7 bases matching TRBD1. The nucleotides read TGTGCCAGCAGCTTACGACCGGGACAGAGCAATGAGCAGTTCTTC. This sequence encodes CASSLRPGQSNEQFF.